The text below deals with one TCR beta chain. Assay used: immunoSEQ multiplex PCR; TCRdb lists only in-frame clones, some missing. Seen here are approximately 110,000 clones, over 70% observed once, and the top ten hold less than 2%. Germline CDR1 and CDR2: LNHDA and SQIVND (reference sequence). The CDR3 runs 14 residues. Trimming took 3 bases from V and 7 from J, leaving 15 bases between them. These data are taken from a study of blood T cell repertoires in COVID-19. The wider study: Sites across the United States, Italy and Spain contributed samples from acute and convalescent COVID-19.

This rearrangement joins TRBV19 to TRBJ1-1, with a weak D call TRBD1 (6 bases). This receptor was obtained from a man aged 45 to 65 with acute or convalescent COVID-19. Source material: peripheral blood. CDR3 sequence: CASSILQGRDEAFF. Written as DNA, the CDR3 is TGTGCCAGTAGTATCCTACAGGGTAGGGATGAAGCTTTCTTT. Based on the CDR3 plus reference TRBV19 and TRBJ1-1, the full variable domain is DGGITQSPKYLFRKEGQNVTLSCEQNLNHDAMYWYRQDPGQGLRLIYYSQIVNDFQKGDIAEGYSVSREKKESFPLTVTSAQKNPTAFYLCASSILQGRDEAFFGQGTRLTVV.